This entry concerns a single T cell receptor (beta chain). This sample was included in a study of blood T cell repertoires in COVID-19. Study overall: Whether acute or convalescent, the COVID-19 samples came from the United States, Italy and Spain. The cDNA or gDNA used as material had been derived from T cells, B-cell-depleted T cells, or PBMCs.

Original analysis: Using reference gene primer amplification, nucleated cell counts were estimated. Only in-frame clones appear in the TCRdb table, and some are missing; sequencing was by immunoSEQ multiplex PCR. The D gene and trimming were derived from the DNA, and the V and J assignments and clone size from that table. This sample carries around 97,000 clones, approximately 90% of them seen once, and the ten largest clones take approximately 3%. The CDR3 extends over 18 amino acids. The chain employs TRBV12-1 and TRBJ2-1; TRBD2, the D gene given by the table, was not confirmed from the DNA. TRBV12-1 is noted as a pseudogene. Material: peripheral blood. This receptor was taken from a man in his fifties or sixties in a cohort sampled during active COVID-19. CDR3 sequence (DNA): TGTGCCAGCAGCCCTCCTCCGCGGGGGGGGTGCGCCTACAATGAGCAGTTCTTC. Residues: CASSPPPRGGCAYNEQFF.